This TCR beta chain was observed in a study of T cell repertoires in cytomegalovirus infection. On the study more broadly: Evidence of both CMV infection and a matching HLA type came from public TCR beta signatures. General study findings and limits: Carriers of CMV and the relevant HLA type were discriminated by public TCR beta frequency. Clonotype analysis showed dominance of the ex vivo response by HLA-C-restricted CMV-specific TCR beta clonotypes.

With 2 bases removed from V and 2 bases from J, the gap between germline ends came to 12 bases. Germline-derived CDR1 and CDR2 are MNHEY and SVGAGI. This CDR3 contains 15 residues. This clonotype has just a few counts. The antigen remains unidentified. TCRdb re-analysed the reads in MiXCR, keeping a single row per CDR3 protein. Of around 330,000 distinct CDR3 sequences in the sample, 17% were seen once. The sample was PBMCs. This clonotype was sampled from a human donor in good health (CMV status not recorded). Some clones in this sample may be carry-over from other donors' samples. The J gene is TRBJ1-2, the V gene TRBV6-5; TRBD1 is a possible D gene (6 bases). This CDR3 is CASSYVNRENYGYTF. The CDR3, as DNA: TGTGCCAGCAGTTACGTGAACAGGGAGAACTATGGCTACACCTTC.